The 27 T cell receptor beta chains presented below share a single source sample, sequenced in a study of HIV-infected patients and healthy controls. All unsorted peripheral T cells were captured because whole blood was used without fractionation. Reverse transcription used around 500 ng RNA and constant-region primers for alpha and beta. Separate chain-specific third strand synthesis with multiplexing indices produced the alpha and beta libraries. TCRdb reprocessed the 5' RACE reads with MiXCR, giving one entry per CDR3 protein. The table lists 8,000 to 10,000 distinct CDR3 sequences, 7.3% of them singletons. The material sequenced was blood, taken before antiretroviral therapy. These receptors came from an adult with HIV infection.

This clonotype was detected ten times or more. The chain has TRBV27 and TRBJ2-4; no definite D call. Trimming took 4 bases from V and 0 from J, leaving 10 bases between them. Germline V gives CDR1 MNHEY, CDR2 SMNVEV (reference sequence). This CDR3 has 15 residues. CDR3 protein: CASSSPVLAKNIQYF. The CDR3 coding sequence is TGTGCCAGCAGTTCCCCAGTTCTAGCCAAAAACATTCAGTACTTC.

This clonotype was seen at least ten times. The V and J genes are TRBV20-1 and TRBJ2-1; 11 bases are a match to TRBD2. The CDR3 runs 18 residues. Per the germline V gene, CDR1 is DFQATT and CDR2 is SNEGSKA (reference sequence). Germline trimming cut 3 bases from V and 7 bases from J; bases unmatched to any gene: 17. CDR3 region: CSASEVSLLAGAVNEQFF. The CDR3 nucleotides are TGCAGTGCTAGCGAAGTTTCTCTACTAGCGGGGGCAGTTAATGAGCAGTTCTTC.

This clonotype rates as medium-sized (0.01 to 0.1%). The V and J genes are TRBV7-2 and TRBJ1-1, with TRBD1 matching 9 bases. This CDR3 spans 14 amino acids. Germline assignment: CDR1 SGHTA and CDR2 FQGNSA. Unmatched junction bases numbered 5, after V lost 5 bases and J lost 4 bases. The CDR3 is CASSEQGASTEAFF. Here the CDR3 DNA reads TGTGCCAGCAGCGAACAGGGGGCAAGCACTGAAGCTTTCTTT.

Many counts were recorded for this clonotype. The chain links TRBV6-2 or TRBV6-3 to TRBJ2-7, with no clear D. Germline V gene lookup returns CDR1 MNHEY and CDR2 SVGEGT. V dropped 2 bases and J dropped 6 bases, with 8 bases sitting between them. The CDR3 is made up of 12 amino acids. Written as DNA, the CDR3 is TGTGCCAGCAGTTACCCCCCAAGCGAGCAGTACTTC. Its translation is CASSYPPSEQYF.

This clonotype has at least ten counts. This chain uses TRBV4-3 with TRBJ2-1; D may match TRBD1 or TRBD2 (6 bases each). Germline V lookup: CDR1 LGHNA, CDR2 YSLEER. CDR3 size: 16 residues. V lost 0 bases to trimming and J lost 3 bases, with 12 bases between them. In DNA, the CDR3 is TGCGCCAGCAGCCAAGATAGAGGGGGGCACTACAATGAGCAGTTCTTC. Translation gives CASSQDRGGHYNEQFF.

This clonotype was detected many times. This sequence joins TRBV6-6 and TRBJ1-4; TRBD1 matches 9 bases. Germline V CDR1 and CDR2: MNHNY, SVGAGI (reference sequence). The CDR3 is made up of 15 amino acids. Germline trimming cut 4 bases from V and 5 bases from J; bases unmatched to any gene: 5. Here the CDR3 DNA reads TGTGCCAGCAGTTCAGACAGGGGGGCAAATGAAAAACTGTTTTTT. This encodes CASSSDRGANEKLFF.

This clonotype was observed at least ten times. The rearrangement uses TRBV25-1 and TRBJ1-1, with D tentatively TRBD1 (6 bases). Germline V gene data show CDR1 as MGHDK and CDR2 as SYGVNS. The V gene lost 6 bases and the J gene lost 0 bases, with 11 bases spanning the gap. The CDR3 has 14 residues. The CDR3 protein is CASSGTPMNTEAFF. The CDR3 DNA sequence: TGTGCCAGCAGCGGGACACCCATGAACACTGAAGCTTTCTTT. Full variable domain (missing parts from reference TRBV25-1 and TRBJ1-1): EADIYQTPRYLVIGTGKKITLECSQTMGHDKMYWYQQDPGMELHLIHYSYGVNSTEKGDLSSESTVSRIRTEHFPLTLESARPSHTSQYLCASSGTPMNTEAFFGQGTRLTVV.

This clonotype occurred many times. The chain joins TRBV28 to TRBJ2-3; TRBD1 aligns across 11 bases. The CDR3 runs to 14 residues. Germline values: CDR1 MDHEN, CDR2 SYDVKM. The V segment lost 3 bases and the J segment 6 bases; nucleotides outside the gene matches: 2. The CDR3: CASSLDRGLDTQYF. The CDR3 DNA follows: TGTGCCAGCAGTTTGGACAGGGGGCTTGATACGCAGTATTTT.

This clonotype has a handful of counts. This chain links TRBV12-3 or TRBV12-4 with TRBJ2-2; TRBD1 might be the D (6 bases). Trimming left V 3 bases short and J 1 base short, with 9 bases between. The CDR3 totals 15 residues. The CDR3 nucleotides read TGTGCCAGCAGTTTGGACAGATGGAACACCGGGGAGCTGTTTTTT. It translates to CASSLDRWNTGELFF.

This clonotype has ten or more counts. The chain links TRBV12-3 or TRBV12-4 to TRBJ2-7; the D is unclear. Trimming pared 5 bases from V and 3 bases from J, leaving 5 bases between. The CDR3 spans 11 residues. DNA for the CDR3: TGTGCCAGCAGTCCGCTCTACGAGCAGTACTTC. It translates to CASSPLYEQYF.

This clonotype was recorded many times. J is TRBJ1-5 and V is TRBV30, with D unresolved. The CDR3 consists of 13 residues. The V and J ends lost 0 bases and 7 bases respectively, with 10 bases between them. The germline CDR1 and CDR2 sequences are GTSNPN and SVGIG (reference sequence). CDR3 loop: CAWSVLGGQPQHF. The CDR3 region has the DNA TGTGCCTGGAGTGTACTCGGAGGGCAGCCCCAGCATTTT.

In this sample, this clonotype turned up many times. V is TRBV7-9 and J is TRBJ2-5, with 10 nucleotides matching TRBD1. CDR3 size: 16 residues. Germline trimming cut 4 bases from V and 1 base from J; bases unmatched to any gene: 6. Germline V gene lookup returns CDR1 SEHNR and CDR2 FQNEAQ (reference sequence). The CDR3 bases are TGTGCCAGCAGCTCCCGGGACAGGGGCGTCCAAGAGACCCAGTACTTC. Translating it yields CASSSRDRGVQETQYF. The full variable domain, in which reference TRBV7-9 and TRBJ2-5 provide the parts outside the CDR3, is DTGVSQNPRHKITKRGQNVTFRCDPISEHNRLYWYRQTLGQGPEFLTYFQNEAQLEKSRLLSDRFSAERPKGSFSTLEIQRTEQGDSAMYLCASSSRDRGVQETQYFGPGTRLLVL.

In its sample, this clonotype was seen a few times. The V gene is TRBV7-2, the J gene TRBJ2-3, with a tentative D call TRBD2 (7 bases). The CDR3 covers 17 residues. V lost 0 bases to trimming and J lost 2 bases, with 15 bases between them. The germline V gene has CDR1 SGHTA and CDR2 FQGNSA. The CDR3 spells CASSLAVQRGHTDTQYF. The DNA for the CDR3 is TGTGCCAGCAGCTTAGCAGTCCAGCGGGGACACACAGATACGCAGTATTTT.

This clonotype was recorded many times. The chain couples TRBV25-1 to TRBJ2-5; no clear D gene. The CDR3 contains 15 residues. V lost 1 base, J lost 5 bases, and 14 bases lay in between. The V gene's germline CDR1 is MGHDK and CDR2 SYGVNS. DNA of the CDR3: TGTGCCAGCAGTGAATTACGGACCCTCCACGAGACCCAGTACTTC. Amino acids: CASSELRTLHETQYF.

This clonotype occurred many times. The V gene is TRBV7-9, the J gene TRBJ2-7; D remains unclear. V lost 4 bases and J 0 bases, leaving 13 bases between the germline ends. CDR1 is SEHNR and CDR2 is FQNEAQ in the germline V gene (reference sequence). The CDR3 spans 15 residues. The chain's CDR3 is CASSSNTQLSYEQYF. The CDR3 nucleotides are TGTGCCAGCAGCTCCAATACACAACTCTCCTACGAGCAGTACTTC.

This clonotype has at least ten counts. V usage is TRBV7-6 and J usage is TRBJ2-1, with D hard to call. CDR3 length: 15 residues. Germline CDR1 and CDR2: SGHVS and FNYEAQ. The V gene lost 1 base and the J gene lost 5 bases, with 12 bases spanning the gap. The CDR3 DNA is TGTGCCAGCAGCTTAGTCATCCCCCCGAACAATGAGCAGTTCTTC. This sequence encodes CASSLVIPPNNEQFF.

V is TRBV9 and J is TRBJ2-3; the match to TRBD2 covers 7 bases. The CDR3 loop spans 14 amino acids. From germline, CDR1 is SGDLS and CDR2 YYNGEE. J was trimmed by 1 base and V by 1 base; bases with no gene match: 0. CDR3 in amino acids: CASSVRGGTDTQYF. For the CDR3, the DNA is TGTGCCAGCAGCGTACGGGGGGGCACAGATACGCAGTATTTT.

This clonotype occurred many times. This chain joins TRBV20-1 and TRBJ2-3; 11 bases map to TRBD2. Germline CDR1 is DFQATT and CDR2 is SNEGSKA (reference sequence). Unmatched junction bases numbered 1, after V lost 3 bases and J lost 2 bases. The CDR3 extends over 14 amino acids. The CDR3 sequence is CSARTSGVTDTQYF. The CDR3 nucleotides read TGCAGTGCTAGGACTAGCGGGGTCACAGATACGCAGTATTTT.

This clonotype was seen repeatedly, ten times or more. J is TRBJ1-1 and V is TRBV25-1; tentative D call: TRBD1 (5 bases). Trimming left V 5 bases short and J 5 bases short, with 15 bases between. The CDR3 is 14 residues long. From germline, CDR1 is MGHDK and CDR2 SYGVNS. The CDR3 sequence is CASSPDGGGTEAFF. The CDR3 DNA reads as TGTGCCAGCAGTCCCGACGGGGGAGGAACTGAAGCTTTCTTT.

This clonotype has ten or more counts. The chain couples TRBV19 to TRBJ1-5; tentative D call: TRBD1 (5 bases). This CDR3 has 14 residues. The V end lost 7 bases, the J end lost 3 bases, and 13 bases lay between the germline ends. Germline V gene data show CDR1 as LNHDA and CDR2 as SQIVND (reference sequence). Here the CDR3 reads CASTSGWANQPQHF. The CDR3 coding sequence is TGTGCCAGTACCTCAGGGTGGGCCAATCAGCCCCAGCATTTT.

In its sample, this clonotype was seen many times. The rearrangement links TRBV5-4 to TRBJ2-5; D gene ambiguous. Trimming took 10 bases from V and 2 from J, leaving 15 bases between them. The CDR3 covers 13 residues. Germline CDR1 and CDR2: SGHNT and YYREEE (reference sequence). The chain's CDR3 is CASLNMDQETQYF. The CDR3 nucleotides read TGTGCCTCCCTTAACATGGATCAAGAGACCCAGTACTTC.

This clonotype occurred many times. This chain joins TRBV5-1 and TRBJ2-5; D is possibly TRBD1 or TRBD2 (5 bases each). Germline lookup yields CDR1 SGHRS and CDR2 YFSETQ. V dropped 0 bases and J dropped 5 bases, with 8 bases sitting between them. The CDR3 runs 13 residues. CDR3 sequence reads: CASSLGDRETQYF. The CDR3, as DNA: TGCGCCAGCAGCTTGGGGGACCGGGAGACCCAGTACTTC. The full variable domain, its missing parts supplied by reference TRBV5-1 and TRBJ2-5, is KAGVTQTPRYLIKTRGQQVTLSCSPISGHRSVSWYQQTPGQGLQFLFEYFSETQRNKGNFPGRFSGRQFSNSRSEMNVSTLELGDSALYLCASSLGDRETQYFGPGTRLLVL.

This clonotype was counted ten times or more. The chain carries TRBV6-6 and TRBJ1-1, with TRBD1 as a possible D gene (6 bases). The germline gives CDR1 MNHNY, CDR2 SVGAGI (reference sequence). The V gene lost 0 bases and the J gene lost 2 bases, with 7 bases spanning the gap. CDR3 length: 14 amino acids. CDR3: CASSYSGGNTEAFF. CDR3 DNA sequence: TGTGCCAGCAGTTACTCAGGGGGTAACACTGAAGCTTTCTTT.

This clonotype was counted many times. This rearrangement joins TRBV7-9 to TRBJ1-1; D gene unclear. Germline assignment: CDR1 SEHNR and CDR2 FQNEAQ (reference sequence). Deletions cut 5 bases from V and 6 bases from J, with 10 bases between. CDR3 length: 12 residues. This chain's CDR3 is CASSPNPAEAFF. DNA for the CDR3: TGTGCCAGCAGCCCGAACCCTGCTGAAGCTTTCTTT.

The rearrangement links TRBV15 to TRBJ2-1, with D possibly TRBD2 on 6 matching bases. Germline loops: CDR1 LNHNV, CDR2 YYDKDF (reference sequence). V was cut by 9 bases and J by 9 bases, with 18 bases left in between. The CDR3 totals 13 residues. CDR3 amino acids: CATAAGGRTEQFF. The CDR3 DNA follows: TGTGCCACAGCAGCCGGAGGGCGCACTGAGCAGTTCTTC. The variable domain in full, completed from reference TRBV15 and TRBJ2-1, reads DAMVIQNPRYQVTQFGKPVTLSCSQTLNHNVMYWYQQKSSQAPKLLFHYYDKDFNNEADTPDNFQSRRPNTSFCFLDIRSPGLGDTAMYLCATAAGGRTEQFFGPGTRLTVL.

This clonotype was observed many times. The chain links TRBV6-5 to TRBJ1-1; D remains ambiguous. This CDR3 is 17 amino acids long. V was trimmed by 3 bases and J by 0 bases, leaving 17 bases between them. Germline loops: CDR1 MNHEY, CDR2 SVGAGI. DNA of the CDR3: TGTGCCAGCAGTTATCAAGGTTCAGCGTTGATGAACACTGAAGCTTTCTTT. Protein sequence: CASSYQGSALMNTEAFF.

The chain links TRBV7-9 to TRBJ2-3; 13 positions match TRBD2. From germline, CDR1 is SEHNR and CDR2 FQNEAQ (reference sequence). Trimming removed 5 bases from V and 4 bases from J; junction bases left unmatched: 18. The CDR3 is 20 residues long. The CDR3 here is CASSHPRGLAGLFPADTQYF. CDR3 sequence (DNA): TGTGCCAGCAGCCATCCCCGGGGACTAGCGGGGTTGTTTCCCGCAGATACGCAGTATTTT.